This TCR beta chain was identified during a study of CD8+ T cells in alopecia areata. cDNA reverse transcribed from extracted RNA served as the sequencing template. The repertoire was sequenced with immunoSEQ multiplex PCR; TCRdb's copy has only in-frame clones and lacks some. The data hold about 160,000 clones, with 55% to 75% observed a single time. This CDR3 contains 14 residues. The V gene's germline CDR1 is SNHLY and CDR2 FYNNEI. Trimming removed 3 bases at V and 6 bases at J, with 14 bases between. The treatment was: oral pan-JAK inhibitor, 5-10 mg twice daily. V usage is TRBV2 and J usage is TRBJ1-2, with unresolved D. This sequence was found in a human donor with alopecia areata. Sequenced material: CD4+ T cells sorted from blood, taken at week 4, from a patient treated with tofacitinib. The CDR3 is CASSDAGRANGYTF. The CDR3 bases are TGTGCCAGCAGTGACGCGGGGAGAGCGAATGGCTACACCTTC.